This record covers a single TCR beta chain. This clonotype was observed a few times. Its antigen remains unidentified. Qualities for individual bases were not recorded, and no much larger clone is one base off. This was a case-control study nested in a cohort of healthcare workers in London, UK, who had nasopharyngeal swab PCR tests and blood samples taken every week. Healthcare workers were enrolled in the week of the UK lockdown, from 23 to 31 March 2020, and were followed every week for up to roughly 15 weeks. Libraries were made using 5' RACE. TCRdb records NextSeq 500 as the sequencer. The TCR library protocol attached unique molecular identifiers to individual cDNA molecules to correct for sequencing error and PCR bias. Both TCR alpha and beta chains were sequenced, and tight co-correlation was observed between alpha and beta sequence abundances in each sample. Per the source publication's procedure: V gene, J gene and CDR3 annotation of TCR sequences was performed with Decombinator V4. TCRs were defined as expanded if a significant change between any two time points was detected under a Poisson model with p below 0.0001. TCR abundances were normalised to the total number of TCRs sequenced per sample and expressed as counts per million. VDJdb, accessed on 1 November 2021, was searched for TCRs annotated for CMV, EBV and SARS-CoV-2, and TCRs annotated for more than one antigen were excluded. TCRdb reanalyzed the raw reads on its own, using fastp at Q25 for trimming and MiXCR for clone calling, and kept in-frame beta chains. Rows merge per CDR3 protein into single entries with the most common DNA and genes. The V and J calls and clone size are TCRdb's, not the authors'. The sample table contains 70,000 to 95,000 distinct CDR3 sequences; only one count was recorded for roughly a sixth of them. The ten top clones hold roughly 2.7% of the sample.

This entry comes from a study of early T cells in non-severe SARS-CoV-2 infection (TCRdb year 2021). Regarding the study in general: TCR sequencing used bulk RNA from unsorted whole blood, so alpha and beta chains could not be paired.

General conclusions and limits of the study: VDJdb matching was skewed toward anti-spike CD8 responses, so virus-specific expansions were likely underestimated and private and CD4 specificities were missed.

Sequencing input: whole blood. The clonotype originates from an adult who was a healthcare worker with PCR-confirmed SARS-CoV-2 infection or an uninfected control (not recorded which).

The CDR3 is CASSSGVVAGDYEQYF. The nucleotide sequence is given as TGTGCCAGCAGCTCCGGCGTGGTAGCGGGAGACTACGAGCAGTACTTC. The chain joins TRBV7-9 to TRBJ2-7; TRBD2 matches 9 bases in the middle. The CDR3 numbers 16 residues from cysteine through phenylalanine. Of the read, only the CDR3 DNA is kept; its 48 bases are in frame from base 1. As encoded in the germline V gene (reference sequence), CDR1 is SEHNR while CDR2 is FQNEAQ. The junction shows trimming of 4 bases on V and 3 bases on J, and the gene matches do not reach 10 bases of it.